Listed below are T cell receptor beta chains from one sample, sequenced in a study of T cells in localized non-small cell lung cancer. Libraries were prepared by immunoSEQ multiplex PCR; TCRdb keeps only in-frame clonotypes and omits some of them. The data show under 40,000 clones, with roughly 93% seen just once and approximately 7.9% held by the top ten. The sample was peripheral blood, taken before any cancer treatment. The receptors shown here come from a female donor over 55 with stage I lung adenocarcinoma. Each CDR3 is given with its conserved first and last residue. The D gene is left open where the match is weak. Size values are once, few and many counts, or a class for expanded clones, and some rows have none.

CDR3 protein | CDR3 DNA | V gene | D gene | clone size | CDR3 length | J gene
CASSRTPPYGYTF | TGTGCCAGCAGCCGGACACCTCCCTATGGCTACACCTTC | TRBV6-5 | . | once | 13 | TRBJ1-2
CASSSQSGNTIYF | TGTGCCAGCAGTTCGCAGTCCGGAAACACCATATATTTT | TRBV6-6 | . | . | 13 | TRBJ1-3
CASRGTGTDTIYF | TGTGCCAGCAGAGGGACAGGGACGGACACCATATATTTT | TRBV6-5 | TRBD1 | . | 13 | TRBJ1-3
CASSLTSGRSDTQYF | TGCGCCAGCAGCCTGACTAGCGGGAGGTCAGATACGCAGTATTTT | TRBV4-1 | TRBD2 | . | 15 | TRBJ2-3
CASSVHIGGIGETQYF | TGTGCCAGCAGCGTACATATAGGGGGCATAGGCGAGACCCAGTACTTC | TRBV9 | TRBD1 | once | 16 | TRBJ2-5
CASSLVTGKRETQYF | TGCGCCAGCAGCTTGGTAACAGGGAAGCGGGAGACCCAGTACTTC | TRBV5-1 | . | . | 15 | TRBJ2-5
CASSPPKQTEAFF | TGCGCCAGCAGTCCCCCCAAACAGACTGAAGCTTTCTTT | TRBV5-1 | . | . | 13 | TRBJ1-1
CASTRGRGDTEAFF | TGTGCCAGTACCCGGGGCAGGGGTGACACTGAAGCTTTCTTT | TRBV19 | . | . | 14 | TRBJ1-1
CASSIDRGNTEAFF | TGTGCCAGTAGTATCGACAGGGGAAACACTGAAGCTTTCTTT | TRBV19 | TRBD1 | . | 14 | TRBJ1-1
CASSEGPESYEKLFF | TGCGCCAGCAGCGAGGGACCTGAAAGTTACGAAAAACTGTTTTTT | TRBV5-1 | . | . | 15 | TRBJ1-4
CAISLTGTNTIYF | TGTGCCATCAGCTTGACAGGGACGAACACCATATATTTT | TRBV10-3 | TRBD1 | . | 13 | TRBJ1-3
CASSLLGLNTEAFF | TGTGCCAGCAGTTTATTAGGATTGAACACTGAAGCTTTCTTT | TRBV28 | . | . | 14 | TRBJ1-1
CASSLTGNSNQPQHF | TGTGCCAGCAGCTTAACGGGAAATAGCAATCAGCCCCAGCATTTT | TRBV7-9 | . | . | 15 | TRBJ1-5
CAWSIWGTNEKLFF | TGTGCCTGGAGTATCTGGGGAACTAATGAAAAACTGTTTTTT | TRBV30 | . | . | 14 | TRBJ1-4
CASGEGGVGADTQYF | TGCGCCAGCGGTGAGGGGGGAGTGGGCGCAGATACGCAGTATTTT | TRBV5-1 | . | once | 15 | TRBJ2-3
CASIKSGANVLTF | TGTGCCAGTATCAAGTCTGGGGCCAACGTCCTGACTTTC | TRBV19 | . | . | 13 | TRBJ2-6
CASSYRNYQPQHF | TGTGCCAGCAGTTACAGGAATTATCAGCCCCAGCATTTT | TRBV6-6 | . | once | 13 | TRBJ1-5